One TCR beta chain is described in this entry. Categorization into cohorts depended on clinical history that participants reported. This CDR3 contains 14 residues. This record comes from a study of blood T cell repertoires in COVID-19. Produced via immunoSEQ multiplex PCR; TCRdb's table is partial and in-frame only. The sample carries about 170,000 clones, approximately 82% recorded once. V and J are TRBV21-1 and TRBJ1-6; the table assigns TRBD1, which was not confirmed against the DNA. TRBV21-1 is an annotated pseudogene. This sequence originates from a woman aged 50 to 60 in a cohort exposed to, infected with or recovered from COVID-19 (not recorded which). Sequencing was performed on PBMCs or T cells enriched from blood (not recorded which). This chain's CDR3 is CASTPGQPNSPLHF. The CDR3 bases are TGTGCCAGCACCCCGGGACAGCCAAATTCACCCCTCCACTTT.